These 12 T cell receptor beta chains were all obtained from the same sample, sequenced in a study of CD8 T cells in ankylosing spondylitis. Study conclusions and caveats: Several highly homologous variants formed a TCR beta motif that appeared characteristic of ankylosing spondylitis blood.

TCRdb independently ran MiXCR on the 5' RACE reads; one entry per CDR3 protein. Altogether 450,000 to 550,000 distinct CDR3 sequences are present, approximately 5% being singletons, with the ten largest covering under 4.5%. For these TCRs, the target antigens are not known. The sequencing input was blood, either unsorted or a sorted T cell fraction (not recorded which). The receptors were gathered from a male donor with ankylosing spondylitis.

This clonotype has at least ten counts. V usage is TRBV29-1 and J usage is TRBJ1-3; D uncertain. The CDR3 runs to 14 residues. CDR1 and CDR2 (germline): SQVTM, ANQGSEA. The V gene lost 6 bases and the J gene lost 0 bases, with 12 bases spanning the gap. The CDR3 DNA follows: TGCAGCGTGGGTTATAGAGGCTCTGGAAACACCATATATTTT. Translated, it gives CSVGYRGSGNTIYF. The full variable domain, its missing parts supplied by reference TRBV29-1 and TRBJ1-3, is SAVISQKPSRDICQRGTSLTIQCQVDSQVTMMFWYRQQPGQSLTLIATANQGSEATYESGFVIDKFPISRPNLTFSTLTVSNMSPEDSSIYLCSVGYRGSGNTIYFGEGSWLTVV.

This clonotype occurred many times. The V call is TRBV12-3 or TRBV12-4, the J call TRBJ2-6; a possible D gene is TRBD1 (6 bases). V shed 5 bases and J shed 4 bases, with 12 bases lying between them. The CDR3 contains 15 residues. CDR3 residues: CASSRRGSGANVLTF. The CDR3 DNA follows: TGTGCCAGCAGTCGCAGGGGTTCCGGGGCCAACGTCCTGACTTTC.

This clonotype was recorded at least ten times. Possible read error: a much larger clone is one base away. The V gene is TRBV7-6, the J gene TRBJ2-3; the D gene is possibly TRBD2 (5 bases). Germline V gene lookup returns CDR1 SGHVS and CDR2 FNYEAQ. The CDR3 loop spans 15 amino acids. Trimming pared 1 base from V and 0 bases from J, leaving 8 bases between. The CDR3 coding sequence is TGTGCCAGCAGCTTAGTGGGAGAGAGCACAGATACGCAGTATTTT. Amino acids: CASSLVGESTDTQYF.

This clonotype was counted between two and nine times. The rearrangement uses TRBV12-3 or TRBV12-4 and TRBJ2-3; 10 nucleotides agree with TRBD2. The CDR3 runs to 16 residues. Unmatched junction bases numbered 7, after V lost 6 bases and J lost 1 base. The DNA of the CDR3 is TGTGCCAGCAGCAACACCGGGACTAGCGGCACAGATACGCAGTATTTT. Its protein product is CASSNTGTSGTDTQYF.

This clonotype was seen repeatedly, ten times or more. The chain uses TRBV14 and TRBJ1-1; D is ambiguous. The CDR3 length is 13 residues. V dropped 4 bases and J dropped 5 bases, with 11 bases sitting between them. Germline lookup yields CDR1 SGHDN and CDR2 FVKESK. In DNA, the CDR3 is TGTGCCAGCAGCCTTACCTACACGACTGAAGCTTTCTTT. This gives the protein CASSLTYTTEAFF.

The rearrangement uses TRBV4-1 and TRBJ2-3, with D maybe TRBD1 (5 bases). The germline CDR1 and CDR2 sequences are MGHRA and YSYEKL. The CDR3 contains 13 residues. With 0 bases removed from V and 6 bases from J, the gap between germline ends came to 7 bases. The CDR3 coding sequence is TGCGCCAGCAGCCAAGAGTCAGGGGATACGCAGTATTTT. As protein: CASSQESGDTQYF.

The table lists this clonotype with many counts. J is TRBJ1-1 and V is TRBV7-9, with D unclear. Trimming left V 1 base short and J 8 bases short, with 8 bases between. From germline, CDR1 is SEHNR and CDR2 FQNEAQ (reference sequence). This CDR3 contains 12 residues. CDR3 amino acids: CASSLDQVEAFF. Here the CDR3 DNA reads TGTGCCAGCAGCTTAGATCAGGTCGAAGCTTTCTTT.

This clonotype occurred many times. The chain has TRBV7-8 and TRBJ2-3; 9 bases are shared with TRBD2. The trim removed 7 bases at V and 6 bases at J, leaving 17 bases unmatched. Germline-derived CDR1 and CDR2 are SGHVS and FQNEAQ. The length of the CDR3 is 17 residues. The CDR3 loop is CASTKREIAGDPDTQYF. In DNA, the CDR3 is TGTGCCAGCACCAAGAGGGAAATAGCGGGAGACCCCGATACGCAGTATTTT.

This clonotype was recorded at least ten times. The V gene is TRBV4-3, the J gene TRBJ2-3; 8 nucleotides match TRBD2. Germline V gene sequence: CDR1 LGHNA, CDR2 YSLEER. This CDR3 is built from 15 residues. The J segment lost 3 bases and the V segment lost 4 bases, leaving 6 bases of the junction unmatched. CDR3 loop: CASSLSGRGTDTQYF. CDR3 sequence (DNA): TGCGCCAGCAGCCTGAGCGGGAGAGGAACAGATACGCAGTATTTT.

This clonotype has at least ten counts. The chain links TRBV20-1 to TRBJ2-3; TRBD2 matches 7 bases. There are 15 residues in the CDR3. CDR1 DFQATT and CDR2 SNEGSKA come from the germline V gene (reference sequence). The ends lost 0 bases at V and 3 bases at J; junction bases unmatched: 6. In nucleotides, the CDR3 is TGCAGTGCTAGAGATTTCCAGCGGGGTACAGATACGCAGTATTTT. It translates to CSARDFQRGTDTQYF.

This clonotype was picked up many times. The chain couples TRBV29-1 to TRBJ1-4; D call uncertain. The CDR3 is 10 amino acids. Trimming left V 7 bases short and J 7 bases short, with 7 bases between. The germline V gene has CDR1 SQVTM and CDR2 ANQGSEA. The CDR3 protein is CSAQLEKLFF. The CDR3 nucleotides are TGCAGCGCTCAGCTTGAAAAACTGTTTTTT.

The CDR3 here is CASSRTLTGATYEQYF. For the CDR3, the DNA is TGTGCCAGCAGCCGAACCCTCACAGGGGCGACCTACGAGCAGTACTTC. V gene TRBV5-5 combines with J gene TRBJ2-7; 7 bases map to TRBD1. V shed 4 bases and J 2 bases; nucleotides not matched to a gene: 12. This CDR3 is 16 amino acids long. Germline V lookup: CDR1 SGHKS, CDR2 YYEKEE (reference sequence).